Presented here are 26 T cell receptor beta chains from one specimen sequenced in a study of blood T cell repertoires in COVID-19. Here immunoSEQ multiplex PCR was the method, and the copy in TCRdb shows in-frame clones only, minus some. The table lists about 380,000 clones, approximately 90% of them singletons. Sequenced material: PBMCs or T cells enriched from blood (not recorded which). These receptors were collected from a woman aged 18-29 years who had recovered from COVID-19.

Concerning this clone: The junction departs from the called germline gene at one end, perhaps through a read error. The chain recombines TRBV7-7 with TRBJ1-1, with D possibly being TRBD1 (6 bases). The germline V gene has CDR1 SSHAT and CDR2 FNYEAQ (reference sequence). The CDR3 length is 16 residues. This chain's CDR3 is CASSPLAGDMNTEAFF. The CDR3 nucleotides are TGTGCTAGCAGCCCCCTGGCAGGGGACATGAACACTGAAGCTTTCTTT.

The chain combines TRBV5-6 with TRBJ2-1, with no clear D. Germline V gives CDR1 SGHDT, CDR2 YYEEEE. The CDR3 covers 11 residues. V was clipped by 6 bases and J by 7 bases, with 8 bases between them. The CDR3 region has the DNA TGTGCCAGCACCTTATCGAATGAGCAGTTCTTC. It specifies CASTLSNEQFF.

The rearrangement joins TRBV6-2 or TRBV6-3 to TRBJ2-2, with 7 bases lining up with TRBD1. The germline CDR1 and CDR2 sequences are MNHEY and SVGEGT. Trimming cost V 1 base and J 2 bases; bases outside gene matches: 7. This CDR3 comprises 17 residues. In nucleotides, the CDR3 is TGTGCCAGCAGTTACTGGCTCGGGACAGAAAACACCGGGGAGCTGTTTTTT. Its translation is CASSYWLGTENTGELFF.

With respect to this clone: Other DNA sequences of this sample code for an identical CDR3. The gene calls are TRBV27 and TRBJ2-7, with D tentatively TRBD1 (6 bases). Trimming cost V 3 bases and J 1 base, with 7 bases left between them. The germline gives CDR1 MNHEY, CDR2 SMNVEV (reference sequence). There are 13 residues in the CDR3. CDR3 nucleotides: TGTGCCAGCAGTTTGAGGGGGTCCTACGAGCAGTACTTC. This gives the protein CASSLRGSYEQYF.

The V gene is TRBV27, the J gene TRBJ2-3, with 10 bases lining up with TRBD2. Trimming at V came to 3 bases and at J to 1 base, leaving 4 bases not matched to a gene. The CDR3 is made up of 16 amino acids. CDR1 and CDR2 from the germline V gene are MNHEY and SMNVEV (reference sequence). CDR3 region: CASSFIAGGGTDTQYF. CDR3 sequence (DNA): TGTGCCAGCAGTTTCATAGCGGGGGGCGGCACAGATACGCAGTATTTT.

This chain links TRBV19 with TRBJ2-3, with 8 positions matching TRBD2. The trim removed 5 bases at V and 6 bases at J, leaving 13 bases unmatched. The CDR3 loop spans 16 amino acids. CDR1 is LNHDA and CDR2 is SQIVND in the germline V gene (reference sequence). The CDR3 nucleotides are TGTGCCAGTAGTGGGAGCGGGGGATCCCCGGTGGATACGCAGTATTTT. Its protein product is CASSGSGGSPVDTQYF.

The rearrangement joins TRBV18 to TRBJ1-2; D not certain. The V end was cut by 2 bases, the J end by 1 base, with 14 bases between. Germline V gives CDR1 KGHSH, CDR2 LQKENI. This CDR3 is 16 amino acids long. The CDR3 region has the DNA TGTGCCAGCTCACCAATCAAAAACTTCCTTAACTATGGCTACACCTTC. Its protein is CASSPIKNFLNYGYTF.

This clone was detected only a few times. This chain links TRBV5-6 with TRBJ2-2; 9 bases agree with TRBD1. V trimming: 4 bases; J trimming: 6 bases; junction bases outside the gene matches: 7. This CDR3 has 15 amino acids. The germline V gene has CDR1 SGHDT and CDR2 YYEEEE. This chain's CDR3 is CASSPGQGSPGELFF. The CDR3 DNA reads as TGTGCCAGCAGCCCCGGACAGGGGTCGCCCGGGGAGCTGTTTTTT.

The V call is TRBV10-3, the J call TRBJ2-7; 10 bases fit TRBD1. This CDR3 spans 15 amino acids. The J segment lost 4 bases and the V segment lost 4 bases, leaving 7 bases of the junction unmatched. In germline, CDR1 is ENHRY, CDR2 SYGVKD. DNA of the CDR3: TGTGCCATCAGTGCATTTAGACAGGGGGCTTACGAGCAGTACTTC. Translating it yields CAISAFRQGAYEQYF.

The V and J genes are TRBV5-1 and TRBJ1-6, with D tentatively TRBD1 (5 bases). V was pared by 7 bases and J by 9 bases, with 23 bases between. Per germline, CDR1 SGHRS and CDR2 YFSETQ. This CDR3 region has 16 residues. The CDR3 protein is CASALRSGGEGSPLHF. The CDR3, as DNA: TGCGCCAGCGCATTACGCAGTGGAGGGGAAGGTTCACCCCTCCACTTT.

J is TRBJ1-4 and V is TRBV5-1, with 7 bases fitting TRBD1. The CDR3 consists of 15 residues. V was pared by 0 bases and J by 8 bases, with 7 bases of the junction left unmatched. CDR1 is SGHRS and CDR2 is YFSETQ in the germline V gene. DNA of the CDR3: TGCGCCAGCAGCTTGGCGGAACAGGGGTACGAAAAACTGTTTTTT. This sequence encodes CASSLAEQGYEKLFF.

The chain employs TRBV13 and TRBJ2-1; D is ambiguous. Trimming shortened V by 0 bases and J by 0 bases, and 9 bases separated the two germline ends. Germline CDR1 is PRHDT and CDR2 is FYEKMQ (reference sequence). The CDR3 contains 16 residues. In nucleotides, the CDR3 is TGTGCCAGCAGCTTAGGGCGCGGAAGCTCCTACAATGAGCAGTTCTTC. This gives the protein CASSLGRGSSYNEQFF.

The chain is built from TRBV6-2 or TRBV6-3 and TRBJ2-2, with 12 bases matching TRBD2. This CDR3 spans 23 amino acids. Germline V lookup: CDR1 MNHEY, CDR2 SVGEGT. J gave up 1 base and V 6 bases, and 24 bases lay outside the gene matches. The CDR3 DNA reads as TGTGCCAGCAGCCTCTCGGCAGGCCGAACTAGCGGGGGGAGGAGGAGGAACACCGGGGAGCTGTTTTTT. Its protein product is CASSLSAGRTSGGRRRNTGELFF.

This chain uses TRBV7-9 with TRBJ2-3; D call uncertain. CDR3 length equals 13 residues. Trimming removed 8 bases from V and 7 bases from J, with 16 bases in between. The germline V gene has CDR1 SEHNR and CDR2 FQNEAQ (reference sequence). The CDR3 coding sequence is TGTGCCAGCGGAGAACCGGTCCCAAATACGCAGTATTTT. Its translation is CASGEPVPNTQYF.

This chain links TRBV29-1 with TRBJ1-2; D call uncertain. Trimming pared 5 bases from V and 3 bases from J, leaving 10 bases between. The CDR3 sequence is 12 residues long. Germline V CDR1 and CDR2: SQVTM, ANQGSEA. The DNA for the CDR3 is TGCAGCGTTTTTGACGGGTACTATGGCTACACCTTC. Protein sequence: CSVFDGYYGYTF.

This sequence joins TRBV7-9 and TRBJ1-5, with no clear D. With 3 bases removed from V and 2 bases from J, the gap between germline ends came to 5 bases. Per germline, CDR1 SEHNR and CDR2 FQNEAQ (reference sequence). The CDR3 runs to 13 residues. The CDR3 spells CASSFAGNQPQHF. CDR3 nucleotide sequence: TGTGCCAGCAGCTTCGCAGGCAATCAGCCCCAGCATTTT. The variable domain in full, with the rest retrieved from reference TRBV7-9 and TRBJ1-5, is DTGVSQNPRHKITKRGQNVTFRCDPISEHNRLYWYRQTLGQGPEFLTYFQNEAQLEKSRLLSDRFSAERPKGSFSTLEIQRTEQGDSAMYLCASSFAGNQPQHFGDGTRLSIL.

V gene TRBV29-1 combines with J gene TRBJ2-3, with D tentatively TRBD2 (6 bases). V was trimmed by 6 bases and J by 1 base, leaving 11 bases between them. CDR3 length: 13 amino acids. The germline V gene has CDR1 SQVTM and CDR2 ANQGSEA. The CDR3 loop is CSVSSVRTDTQYF. CDR3 coding DNA: TGCAGCGTATCTAGCGTTCGCACAGATACGCAGTATTTT.

The rearrangement uses TRBV12-5 and TRBJ2-7, with no clear D. V lost 5 bases and J 4 bases, leaving 6 bases between the germline ends. CDR1 LGHNT and CDR2 FRNRAP come from the germline V gene. There are 11 residues in the CDR3. CDR3 coding DNA: TGTGCTAGTGGTCCTTTTTACGAGCAGTACTTC. It yields the protein CASGPFYEQYF.

This clone was counted a few times. The V gene is TRBV19, the J gene TRBJ1-3; D ambiguous. The CDR3 runs to 12 residues. Per germline, CDR1 LNHDA and CDR2 SQIVND (reference sequence). Deletions cut 6 bases from V and 2 bases from J, with 5 bases between. Here the CDR3 DNA reads TGTGCCAGTAGCCCCGCTGGAAACACCATATATTTT. This translates into CASSPAGNTIYF.

The genes are TRBV5-5 and TRBJ2-7, with D possibly matching TRBD2 (5 bases). Trimming left V 0 bases short and J 1 base short, with 5 bases between. In germline, CDR1 is SGHKS, CDR2 YYEKEE (reference sequence). This CDR3 region has 13 residues. The CDR3 nucleotides are TGTGCCAGCAGCTTGGGGAGGTCCTACGAGCAGTACTTC. Protein sequence: CASSLGRSYEQYF.

In its sample, this clone was seen once. The chain uses TRBV4-2 and TRBJ1-6; 8 nucleotides agree with TRBD1. Germline CDR1 LGHNA, CDR2 YNFKEQ. V gave up 1 base and J gave up 10 bases; unmatched junction bases: 6. The CDR3 spans 15 residues. In DNA, the CDR3 is TGTGCCAGCAGCCAAGGGACAGGGCCAGGGTCACCCCTCCACTTT. This encodes CASSQGTGPGSPLHF.

The J gene is TRBJ2-1, the V gene TRBV24-1; no clear D. V lost 5 bases and J 7 bases, leaving 23 bases between the germline ends. The CDR3 sequence is 17 residues long. The germline V gene has CDR1 KGHDR and CDR2 SFDVKD. CDR3 in DNA: TGTGCCACCAGTGCCACGACAACAGCTTCCCTGTCGAATGAGCAGTTCTTC. Protein: CATSATTTASLSNEQFF.

This chain joins TRBV13 and TRBJ2-3; 12 bases are a match to TRBD1. Looked up from germline, CDR1 is PRHDT and CDR2 is FYEKMQ (reference sequence). The CDR3 runs to 15 residues. J lost 4 bases, V lost 6 bases, and 5 bases had no gene match. CDR3 sequence: CASRFRDRGPDTQYF. The DNA for the CDR3 is TGTGCCAGCAGGTTCCGGGACAGGGGGCCAGATACGCAGTATTTT.

A word on this clone: Other DNA variants within this sample encode the same CDR3. The chain joins TRBV6-5 to TRBJ2-7; 9 nucleotides match TRBD1. Unmatched junction bases numbered 2, after V lost 6 bases and J lost 2 bases. CDR1 MNHEY and CDR2 SVGAGI come from the germline V gene. The CDR3 extends over 13 amino acids. The CDR3 loop reads CASSRDRAYEQYF. The CDR3 nucleotides read TGTGCCAGCAGCCGGGACAGGGCCTACGAGCAGTACTTC.

The chain links TRBV5-1 to TRBJ2-3; D is possibly TRBD1 (5 bases). Deletions cut 0 bases from V and 0 bases from J, with 8 bases between. CDR1 is SGHRS and CDR2 is YFSETQ in the germline V gene. The CDR3 length is 15 residues. The CDR3 region is CASSLGQSSTDTQYF. DNA for the CDR3: TGCGCCAGCAGCTTGGGACAGTCTAGCACAGATACGCAGTATTTT.

The V and J genes are TRBV4-3 and TRBJ2-7, with 7 nucleotides matching TRBD2. Germline assignment: CDR1 LGHNA and CDR2 YSLEER. The CDR3 is 17 residues long. J gave up 0 bases and V 0 bases, and 8 bases lay outside the gene matches. The CDR3: CASSQDVLAESSYEQYF. CDR3 nucleotide sequence: TGCGCCAGCAGCCAAGACGTCCTAGCGGAAAGCTCCTACGAGCAGTACTTC.